These 28 T cell receptor beta chains were all obtained from the same sample, sequenced in a study of control samples from healthy donors and cancer patients. Only in-frame clones appear in the TCRdb table, and some are missing; sequencing was by immunoSEQ multiplex PCR. The sample records more than 150,000 clones, around nine tenths being singletons. Sequencing was carried out using blood. The receptors shown here come from a woman in her 30s in good health.

This chain joins TRBV14 and TRBJ2-7; 8 nucleotides align to TRBD1. The CDR3 has 15 amino acids. V shed 1 base and J 5 bases; nucleotides not matched to a gene: 7. Germline V gene data show CDR1 as SGHDN and CDR2 as FVKESK. CDR3 coding DNA: TGTGCCAGCAGCCAAGGCGGACAGGGTTCCCACGAGCAGTACTTC. Translating it yields CASSQGGQGSHEQYF.

In this sample, this clone turned up once. The chain combines TRBV19 with TRBJ2-3; 10 bases map to TRBD2. CDR3 length: 16 residues. The V segment lost 6 bases and the J segment 3 bases; nucleotides outside the gene matches: 9. Germline CDR1 LNHDA, CDR2 SQIVND (reference sequence). In DNA form, the CDR3 reads TGTGCCAGTAGCAGCGGGAGGGCCTATAGTACAGATACGCAGTATTTT. Its protein product is CASSSGRAYSTDTQYF.

The J gene is TRBJ2-7, the V gene TRBV2, with D possibly being TRBD2 (6 bases). This CDR3 is 15 amino acids long. With 2 bases removed from V and 6 bases from J, the gap between germline ends came to 17 bases. The V gene's germline CDR1 is SNHLY and CDR2 FYNNEI. CDR3 in DNA: TGTGCCAGCAGTGAATGGGACTCACCCGCTGGCGAGCAGTACTTC. The encoded protein is CASSEWDSPAGEQYF.

The chain has TRBV29-1 and TRBJ2-3, with 9 bases matching TRBD2. Germline trimming cut 7 bases from V and 4 bases from J; bases unmatched to any gene: 9. The CDR3 consists of 14 residues. CDR1 is SQVTM and CDR2 is ANQGSEA in the germline V gene. The CDR3, as DNA: TGCAGCGGCCTAGCGGGACTGGCTCCAGATACGCAGTATTTT. Its protein is CSGLAGLAPDTQYF.

This sequence joins TRBV6-5 and TRBJ2-1; D may be TRBD2 (6 bases). The V gene's germline CDR1 is MNHEY and CDR2 SVGAGI. CDR3 size: 13 residues. The V end lost 9 bases, the J end lost 8 bases, and 17 bases lay between the germline ends. CDR3 coding DNA: TGTGCCAGGGGAGCGGGTCTGGGGGATGAGCAGTTCTTC. This sequence encodes CARGAGLGDEQFF.

This sequence joins TRBV29-1 and TRBJ1-1; no reliable D call. V lost 3 bases, J lost 0 bases, and 20 bases lay in between. The germline CDR1 and CDR2 sequences are SQVTM and ANQGSEA. The CDR3 has 17 amino acids. The CDR3 region is CSVDVTSSPPMNTEAFF. In DNA, the CDR3 is TGCAGCGTTGATGTCACCTCATCACCCCCTATGAACACTGAAGCTTTCTTT. The full variable domain, completed using reference TRBV29-1 and TRBJ1-1, is SAVISQKPSRDICQRGTSLTIQCQVDSQVTMMFWYRQQPGQSLTLIATANQGSEATYESGFVIDKFPISRPNLTFSTLTVSNMSPEDSSIYLCSVDVTSSPPMNTEAFFGQGTRLTVV.

The rearrangement joins TRBV30 to TRBJ2-2; no definite D call. The CDR3 covers 13 residues. V was pared by 2 bases and J by 4 bases, with 8 bases between. Germline V gene lookup returns CDR1 GTSNPN and CDR2 SVGIG (reference sequence). The CDR3 here is CAWSIRSTGELFF. For the CDR3, the DNA is TGTGCCTGGAGTATCAGATCCACCGGGGAGCTGTTTTTT.

This chain uses TRBV24-1 with TRBJ1-5; D is perhaps TRBD1 (6 bases). Trimming took off 2 bases at V and 6 bases at J, with 13 bases between the two ends. CDR3 length: 15 residues. Germline CDR1 is KGHDR and CDR2 is SFDVKD. This CDR3 reads CATSDSGTSGQPQHF. In DNA form, the CDR3 reads TGTGCCACCAGTGATTCTGGGACAAGCGGTCAGCCCCAGCATTTT.

For the CDR3, the DNA is TGTGCCAGCAGCTCTGGACCCGGGGGGAACACTGAAGCTTTCTTT. This sequence encodes CASSSGPGGNTEAFF. The chain joins TRBV7-6 to TRBJ1-1; a possible D gene is TRBD1 (5 bases). V was pared by 4 bases and J by 1 base, with 13 bases between. CDR1 and CDR2 (germline): SGHVS, FNYEAQ. The CDR3 covers 15 residues.

This clone was detected only once. The chain is built from TRBV20-1 and TRBJ2-1, with unresolved D. The CDR3 contains 13 residues. The germline V gene encodes CDR1 DFQATT and CDR2 SNEGSKA (reference sequence). The germline V and J ends were trimmed by 3 bases and 5 bases, with 11 bases remaining between them. Here the CDR3 reads CSASLVFNNEQFF. CDR3 nucleotides: TGCAGTGCTAGTTTAGTCTTTAACAATGAGCAGTTCTTC.

The chain links TRBV19 to TRBJ1-3; D is ambiguous. The CDR3 spans 15 residues. Trimming removed 3 bases from V and 0 bases from J, with 9 bases in between. Germline loops: CDR1 LNHDA, CDR2 SQIVND (reference sequence). This CDR3 is CASSISPGSGNTIYF. In DNA, the CDR3 is TGTGCCAGTAGTATCTCGCCGGGCTCTGGAAACACCATATATTTT.

This chain uses TRBV9 with TRBJ2-2, with D unclear. Trimming took off 0 bases at V and 6 bases at J, with 3 bases between the two ends. Per the germline V gene, CDR1 is SGDLS and CDR2 is YYNGEE. The CDR3 loop spans 12 amino acids. CDR3 in amino acids: CASSVEPGELFF. The CDR3 coding sequence is TGTGCCAGCAGCGTAGAACCCGGGGAGCTGTTTTTT.

This rearrangement joins TRBV27 to TRBJ1-1, with 10 nucleotides matching TRBD1. The germline gives CDR1 MNHEY, CDR2 SMNVEV (reference sequence). Trimming cost V 4 bases and J 4 bases; bases outside gene matches: 3. The CDR3 covers 14 residues. CDR3 loop: CASSSGQGFTEAFF. The CDR3 coding sequence is TGTGCCAGCAGTTCGGGACAGGGGTTCACTGAAGCTTTCTTT.

This clone was counted once. The rearrangement links TRBV4-3 to TRBJ1-6; TRBD1 matches at 7 bases. The J segment lost 0 bases and the V segment lost 0 bases, leaving 11 bases of the junction unmatched. Germline V gives CDR1 LGHNA, CDR2 YSLEER. The CDR3 is 20 residues long. CDR3 loop: CASSQDLETGFSSYNSPLHF. The CDR3 DNA follows: TGCGCCAGCAGCCAAGATTTGGAGACAGGGTTTAGCTCCTATAATTCACCCCTCCACTTT.

The chain recombines TRBV18 with TRBJ2-5; unclear D gene. This CDR3 contains 13 residues. Germline-derived CDR1 and CDR2 are KGHSH and LQKENI. V was clipped by 3 bases and J by 5 bases, with 10 bases between them. The CDR3 loop is CASSPNSLETQYF. DNA of the CDR3: TGTGCCAGCTCACCGAATAGTTTGGAGACCCAGTACTTC.

This chain links TRBV7-8 with TRBJ2-7, with 9 bases that match TRBD1. Looked up from germline, CDR1 is SGHVS and CDR2 is FQNEAQ. With V trimmed by 4 bases and J by 4 bases, 8 bases remained unmatched. This CDR3 spans 15 amino acids. The chain's CDR3 is CASSSSRDRAYEQYF. The CDR3, as DNA: TGTGCCAGCAGCTCCAGCCGGGACAGGGCTTACGAGCAGTACTTC.

The chain combines TRBV7-2 with TRBJ1-3; no reliable D call. With 5 bases removed from V and 5 bases from J, the gap between germline ends came to 7 bases. The CDR3 has 12 amino acids. The germline gives CDR1 SGHTA, CDR2 FQGNSA. This chain's CDR3 is CASSRGRNTIYF. Here the CDR3 DNA reads TGTGCCAGCAGCCGAGGGAGAAACACCATATATTTT.

This chain links TRBV27 with TRBJ1-5; D ambiguous. The CDR3 consists of 13 residues. CDR1 is MNHEY and CDR2 is SMNVEV in the germline V gene (reference sequence). V lost 6 bases to trimming and J lost 5 bases, with 11 bases between them. DNA of the CDR3: TGTGCCAGCAGCTGGGGTAGGGATCAGCCCCAGCATTTT. It codes for CASSWGRDQPQHF.

This chain joins TRBV28 and TRBJ1-1, with a weak D call TRBD1 (6 bases). In germline, CDR1 is MDHEN, CDR2 SYDVKM. The V and J ends lost 4 bases and 5 bases respectively, with 14 bases between them. The CDR3 totals 14 residues. The CDR3, as DNA: TGTGCCAGCAGTTATGCACAGGGTCGGACTGAAGCTTTCTTT. Its protein is CASSYAQGRTEAFF.

The chain is built from TRBV4-1 and TRBJ1-1; unclear D gene. The CDR3 is made up of 15 amino acids. Trimming removed 0 bases from V and 4 bases from J, with 12 bases in between. The germline V gene has CDR1 MGHRA and CDR2 YSYEKL. CDR3 DNA: TGCGCCAGCAGCCAAGAGCCGATCCTGGGCACTGAAGCTTTCTTT. This translates into CASSQEPILGTEAFF.

The chain combines TRBV6-5 with TRBJ2-7; 7 nucleotides align to TRBD2. Germline-derived CDR1 and CDR2 are MNHEY and SVGAGI. Trimming at V came to 0 bases and at J to 3 bases, leaving 8 bases not matched to a gene. This CDR3 has 16 residues. CDR3 bases: TGTGCCAGCAGTTACTCGTTTGCTAGCGGAGTCTACGAGCAGTACTTC. Encoded protein: CASSYSFASGVYEQYF.

The V call is TRBV5-1, the J call TRBJ2-7; TRBD2 matches at 8 bases. Per the germline V gene, CDR1 is SGHRS and CDR2 is YFSETQ. The CDR3 sequence is 15 residues long. Losses at the gene ends were 1 base for V and 2 bases for J; bases not matched to a gene: 5. CDR3 DNA sequence: TGCGCCAGCAGCTTGTCTGGGACTAGTCCCTACGAGCAGTACTTC. Its protein product is CASSLSGTSPYEQYF.

The rearrangement links TRBV5-5 to TRBJ2-3; 7 bases match TRBD2. With V trimmed by 4 bases and J by 6 bases, 14 bases remained unmatched. There are 16 residues in the CDR3. Germline V gives CDR1 SGHKS, CDR2 YYEKEE (reference sequence). As DNA, the CDR3 is TGTGCCAGCAGCAGGGGATTTGGTGCGGGAGAGGATACGCAGTATTTT. Translating it yields CASSRGFGAGEDTQYF.

The chain links TRBV30 to TRBJ2-5; D could derive from TRBD1 or TRBD2 (5 bases each). The V end lost 4 bases, the J end lost 4 bases, and 19 bases lay between the germline ends. Germline V gene lookup returns CDR1 GTSNPN and CDR2 SVGIG (reference sequence). This CDR3 has 15 amino acids. The CDR3 sequence is CAWNHRAGSRETQYF. The CDR3 nucleotides read TGTGCCTGGAACCACCGAGCAGGGAGTCGAGAGACCCAGTACTTC. Together with reference TRBV30 and TRBJ2-5, the CDR3 gives the full variable domain: SQTIHQWPATLVQPVGSPLSLECTVEGTSNPNLYWYRQAAGRGLQLLFYSVGIGQISSEVPQNLSASRPQDRQFILSSKKLLLSDSGFYLCAWNHRAGSRETQYFGPGTRLLVL.

This chain connects TRBV5-1 to TRBJ1-3; 9 bases are shared with TRBD1. CDR1 and CDR2 from the germline V gene are SGHRS and YFSETQ. Trimming took 6 bases from V and 9 from J; bases not matched to a gene: 7. The CDR3 is 13 residues long. The CDR3 sequence is CASTGTGRGTIYF. DNA of the CDR3: TGCGCCAGCACCGGGACAGGGCGAGGCACCATATATTTT.

The chain links TRBV7-9 to TRBJ2-5, with a tentative D call TRBD2 (7 bases). Germline CDR1 is SEHNR and CDR2 is FQNEAQ (reference sequence). Trimming took off 5 bases at V and 1 base at J, with 17 bases between the two ends. This CDR3 region has 16 residues. The CDR3 loop is CASSRTGGAAQETQYF. CDR3 nucleotide sequence: TGTGCCAGCAGCAGAACTGGGGGGGCCGCCCAAGAGACCCAGTACTTC.

The chain combines TRBV4-3 with TRBJ1-4, with a tentative D call TRBD1 (6 bases). V lost 1 base to trimming and J lost 2 bases, with 14 bases between them. The CDR3 is made up of 17 amino acids. Germline-derived CDR1 and CDR2 are LGHNA and YSLEER. CDR3 in amino acids: CASSQGQGLTTNEKLFF. CDR3 in DNA: TGCGCCAGCAGCCAAGGGCAGGGGTTGACGACTAATGAAAAACTGTTTTTT.

This clone was picked up a small number of times. V and J are TRBV19 and TRBJ2-3; the D gene is possibly TRBD1 (5 bases). Trimming pared 2 bases from V and 4 bases from J, leaving 13 bases between. The germline V gene encodes CDR1 LNHDA and CDR2 SQIVND (reference sequence). CDR3 size: 15 residues. DNA for the CDR3: TGTGCCAGTAGTATAAGGGGCCGTGAGGCAGATACGCAGTATTTT. Translated, it gives CASSIRGREADTQYF.